A selection of T cell receptor beta chains follows, all from one sample in a study of T cells after yellow fever vaccination. Each CDR3 protein gets one entry after TCRdb re-called the 5' RACE reads with MiXCR. Among a few hundred thousand distinct CDR3 sequences listed, about 4% were seen once. The input for sequencing was PBMCs, taken 5 days after the yellow fever booster vaccination. These receptors all come from a man between 18 and 35 years old who received the YFV17D yellow fever vaccine. CDR3s include the opening cysteine and the closing phenylalanine or tryptophan. D genes are given only for firm matches. Not all rows give a size; the values are once, few, many and, for expanded clones, a class.

clone_size cdr3_length d_call j_call v_call cdr3_nt cdr3_aa
many 13 NA TRBJ2-7 TRBV20-1 TGCAGTGCCACGTTGGGCAGGGATGTTGAGCAGTACTTC CSATLGRDVEQYF
few 15 TRBD1 TRBJ1-5 TRBV29-1 TGCAGCGTTGGACAGGGGGGTTCTAGCAATCAGCCCCAGCATTTT CSVGQGGSSNQPQHF
few 15 NA TRBJ1-2 TRBV24-1 TGTGCCACCAGTGATTCAACCGGGCCGGGGTTGGGCTACACCTTC CATSDSTGPGLGYTF
few 14 NA TRBJ2-1 TRBV20-1 TGCAGTGCTCCCTCGGGGCCTGACTACAATGAGCAGTTCTTC CSAPSGPDYNEQFF
few 14 TRBD1 TRBJ1-2 TRBV28 TGTGCCAGCAGTTTGTCGGGACAGGTGGGAGGCTACACCTTC CASSLSGQVGGYTF
NA 11 NA TRBJ2-3 TRBV20-1 TGCAGTGCTAGTCTCCAAGATACGCAGTATTTT CSASLQDTQYF
few 16 TRBD2 TRBJ2-7 TRBV4-3 TGCGCCAGCAGCCACGGGATAGCGGGGGGTTCCTACGAGCAGTACTTC CASSHGIAGGSYEQYF
many 14 TRBD1 TRBJ1-1 TRBV20-1 TGCAGTGCCGAGGACAGGGGGCAGGACACTGAAGCTTTCTTT CSAEDRGQDTEAFF
many 16 TRBD2 TRBJ2-1 TRBV20-1 TGCAGTGCTCCAGGGACTAGCGGGGGGACGTACAATGAGCAGTTCTTC CSAPGTSGGTYNEQFF
few 13 NA TRBJ2-1 TRBV5-6 TGTGCCAGCAGCTTATCACTCCACGCGGAGCAGTTCTTC CASSLSLHAEQFF
NA 15 NA TRBJ1-1 TRBV4-3 TGCGCCAGCAGCCAAGATAGGACAGCGAACACTGAAGCTTTCTTT CASSQDRTANTEAFF
few 12 NA TRBJ1-2 TRBV6-2/TRBV6-3 TGTGCCAGCCGACCGCTGAACTATGGCTACACCTTC CASRPLNYGYTF
NA 15 NA TRBJ1-5 TRBV5-1 TGCGCCAGCAGCTTGGAAGGACGCAGCGATCAGCCCCAGCATTTT CASSLEGRSDQPQHF
NA 15 NA TRBJ1-1 TRBV5-1 TGCGCCAGCAGCTCCGGGACAACAGGAGACACTGAAGCTTTCTTT CASSSGTTGDTEAFF
many 15 NA TRBJ2-3 TRBV4-3 TGCGCCAGCAGCCTAGAGGGCATGAGCACAGATACGCAGTATTTT CASSLEGMSTDTQYF
many 12 NA TRBJ2-3 TRBV29-1 TGCAGCGCCGCGGACGACACAGATACGCAGTATTTT CSAADDTDTQYF
NA 15 NA TRBJ1-5 TRBV27 TGTGCCAGCAGTTTAATGGGCCCAGGGAATCAGCCCCAGCATTTT CASSLMGPGNQPQHF
few 17 TRBD1 TRBJ1-1 TRBV29-1 TGCAGCGCCATGGGACAGGGGGGAATTTGGATGAACACTGAAGCTTTCTTT CSAMGQGGIWMNTEAFF
NA 14 NA TRBJ2-2 TRBV6-5 TGTGCCAGCAGTTACTCGAGGGTAACCGGGGAGCTGTTTTTT CASSYSRVTGELFF
NA 16 TRBD2 TRBJ2-2 TRBV6-6 TGTGCCAGCAGTTATCGGGGAGGGGTGACTCCCGGGGAGCTGTTTTTT CASSYRGGVTPGELFF
NA 13 NA TRBJ2-1 TRBV5-6 TGTGCCAGCAGCTTGGCTTATCTCAATGAGCAGTTCTTC CASSLAYLNEQFF
few 12 NA TRBJ2-3 TRBV6-5 TGTGCCAGCAGAGGGGGGGCAGATACGCAGTATTTT CASRGGADTQYF
few 13 NA TRBJ2-1 TRBV11-2 TGTGCCAGCAGCTCCGCGGGGGCCAATGAGCAGTTCTTC CASSSAGANEQFF
many 14 NA TRBJ2-6 TRBV5-1 TGCGCCAGCAGCGACAGCTCTGGGGCCAACGTCCTGACTTTC CASSDSSGANVLTF
few 15 TRBD2 TRBJ2-3 TRBV20-1 TGCAGTGCTTACCCAGCGGGGAAGGGTGCAGATACGCAGTATTTT CSAYPAGKGADTQYF
hyperexpanded 14 TRBD2 TRBJ2-7 TRBV7-9 TGTGCCAGCAGCGCCCCAGCGGGGGTCGGCGAGCAGTACTTC CASSAPAGVGEQYF
many 16 TRBD2 TRBJ2-1 TRBV19 TGTGCCAGCTTAGTGAGCGGGGGAAACCTCTACAATGAGCAGTTCTTC CASLVSGGNLYNEQFF
few 19 TRBD2 TRBJ2-3 TRBV7-6 TGTGCCAGCAACCCGAGGGCTAGCGGGGGGAACGAACCTACAGATACGCAGTATTTT CASNPRASGGNEPTDTQYF
few 13 TRBD1 TRBJ2-7 TRBV5-1 TGCGCCAGCAGCCACGGACAGGCCTACGAGCAGTACTTC CASSHGQAYEQYF
few 11 NA TRBJ1-2 TRBV7-9 TGTGCCAGCAACCGGGGCTATGGCTACACCTTC CASNRGYGYTF
few 10 NA TRBJ1-2 TRBV12-5 TGTGCTACCCCTGTCGGTGGCTACACCTTC CATPVGGYTF
few 15 NA TRBJ1-6 TRBV5-1 TGCGCCAGCAGCTTGGGAGGGGAAGTAGGTTCACCCCTCCACTTT CASSLGGEVGSPLHF
many 15 NA TRBJ1-2 TRBV6-1 TGTGCCAGCAGTGAAATAAGGCACGTCGACTATGGCTACACCTTC CASSEIRHVDYGYTF
NA 15 NA TRBJ1-5 TRBV20-1 TGCAGTGCTTGCCGCGGGGGTACCGGCAATCAGCCCCAGCATTTT CSACRGGTGNQPQHF
few 15 NA TRBJ1-1 TRBV5-5 TGTGCCAGCAGCTTGGCCGGGTTGGGTGTCACTGAAGCTTTCTTT CASSLAGLGVTEAFF
NA 15 NA TRBJ1-2 TRBV6-5 TGTGCCAGCAGAGGACAGAACTACAAGGGATATGGCTACACCTTC CASRGQNYKGYGYTF
NA 14 TRBD1 TRBJ1-2 TRBV6-6 TGTGCCAGCGGCCAGACAGGGTCTAACTATGGCTACACCTTC CASGQTGSNYGYTF
NA 13 NA TRBJ1-2 TRBV6-2/TRBV6-3 TGTGCCAGCAAATTTGGGCTGAACTATGGCTACACCTTC CASKFGLNYGYTF
many 12 NA TRBJ1-2 TRBV6-5 TGTGCCAGCAGTTACGGATCGGGTGGATACACCTTC CASSYGSGGYTF
many 18 TRBD1 TRBJ1-4 TRBV7-2 TGTGCCAGCAGCTTAAGGAGACAGGGGGCGCTTACTAATGAAAAACTGTTTTTT CASSLRRQGALTNEKLFF
few 13 TRBD1 TRBJ1-5 TRBV20-1 TGCAGTGTTAGGACAGGGGGCGGTCAGCCCCAGCATTTT CSVRTGGGQPQHF
many 15 NA TRBJ2-5 TRBV7-2 TGTGCCAGCAGCTTAGTCGGCAGGGTGGCTGAGACCCAGTACTTC CASSLVGRVAETQYF
few 16 TRBD2 TRBJ2-1 TRBV5-5 TGTGCCAGCAGCCGGAAAGTACGGGGGGGCCCAAATGAGCAGTTCTTC CASSRKVRGGPNEQFF